This T cell receptor beta chain was captured in a study of cytomegalovirus exposure and HLA in healthy donors. Study summary: There were fewer than 130 million unique TCR beta sequences, drawn from approximately 190 million T cells, in an earlier analysis.

Study-wide results and limits: The productive fraction for most TCR beta V segments was about 87% or about 30% in an earlier analysis.

This clone was seen once. Its specificity is not known. From germline, CDR1 is LGHNA and CDR2 YNFKEQ. V was clipped by 4 bases and J by 0 bases; unmatched bases: 6. The CDR3 totals 17 residues. PCR involved 60 Vbeta and 13 Jbeta primers. Using immunoSEQ multiplex PCR, the repertoire was profiled, and TCRdb retains in-frame clones only, with some absent. Here the sample spans approximately 140,000 clones, approximately 79% being singletons. The chain joins TRBV4-2 to TRBJ2-1; 10 nucleotides line up with TRBD1. The origin of this receptor is a woman aged 45-60 years in good health and CMV-seropositive. Sequenced input: PBMCs. CDR3 loop: CASSLWTGGNSYNEQFF. The CDR3 nucleotides are TGTGCCAGCAGCCTATGGACAGGGGGTAACTCCTACAATGAGCAGTTCTTC.